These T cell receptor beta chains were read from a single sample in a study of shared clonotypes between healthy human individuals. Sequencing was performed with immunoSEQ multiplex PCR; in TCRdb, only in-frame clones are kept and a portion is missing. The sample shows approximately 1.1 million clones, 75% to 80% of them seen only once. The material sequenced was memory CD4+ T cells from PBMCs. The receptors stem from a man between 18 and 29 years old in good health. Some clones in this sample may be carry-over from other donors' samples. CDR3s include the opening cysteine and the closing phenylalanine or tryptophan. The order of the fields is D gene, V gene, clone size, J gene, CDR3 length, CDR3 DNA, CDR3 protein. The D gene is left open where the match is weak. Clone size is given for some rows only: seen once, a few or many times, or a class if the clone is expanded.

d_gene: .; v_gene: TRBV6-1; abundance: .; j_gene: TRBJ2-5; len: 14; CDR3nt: TGTGCCAGCAGTCCCACAGGGATCTTAGAGACCCAGTACTTC; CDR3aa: CASSPTGILETQYF
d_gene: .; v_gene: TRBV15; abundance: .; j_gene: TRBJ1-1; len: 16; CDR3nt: TGTGCCACCAGCAGAGATAGGTCCCAACTGAACACTGAAGCTTTCTTT; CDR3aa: CATSRDRSQLNTEAFF
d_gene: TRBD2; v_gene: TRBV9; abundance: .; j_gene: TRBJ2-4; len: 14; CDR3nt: TGTGCCAGCAGCGTACTAGCGGAGCAAAACATTCAGTACTTC; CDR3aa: CASSVLAEQNIQYF
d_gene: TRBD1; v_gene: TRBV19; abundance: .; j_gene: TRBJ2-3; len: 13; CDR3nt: TGTGCCAGTCGGGACAGGGAGCGAGATACGCAGTATTTT; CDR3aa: CASRDRERDTQYF
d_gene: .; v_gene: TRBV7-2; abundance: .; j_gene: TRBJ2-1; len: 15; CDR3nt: TGTGCCAGCAGTCCCCAGGCGGGACTTTACAATGAGCAGTTCTTC; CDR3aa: CASSPQAGLYNEQFF
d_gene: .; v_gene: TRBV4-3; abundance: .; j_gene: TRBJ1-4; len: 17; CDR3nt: TGCGCCAGCAGCCAAATCCGGGACCGAGGCCTAGGTGAAAAACTGTTTTTT; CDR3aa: CASSQIRDRGLGEKLFF
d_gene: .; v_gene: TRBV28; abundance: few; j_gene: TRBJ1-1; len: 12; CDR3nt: TGTGCCAGCAGTTGGTCGGACGCTGAAGCTTTCTTT; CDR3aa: CASSWSDAEAFF
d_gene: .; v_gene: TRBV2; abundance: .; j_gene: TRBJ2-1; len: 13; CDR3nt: TGTGCCAGCGACCAATACTCCTACAATGAGCAGTTCTTC; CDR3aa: CASDQYSYNEQFF
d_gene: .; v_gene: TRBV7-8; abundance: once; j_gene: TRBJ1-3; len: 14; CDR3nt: TGTGCCAGCAGCTTAGCGGGACGGCGAAACACCATATATTTT; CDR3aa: CASSLAGRRNTIYF
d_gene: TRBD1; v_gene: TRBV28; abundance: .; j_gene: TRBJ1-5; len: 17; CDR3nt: TGTGCCAGCAGAAAACCAGACAGGGTCGGGAGCAATCAGCCCCAGCATTTT; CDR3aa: CASRKPDRVGSNQPQHF
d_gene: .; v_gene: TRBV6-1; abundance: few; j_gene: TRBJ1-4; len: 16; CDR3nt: TGTGCCAGCAGTGGTATCCCCGGGACCCAGGGGAAAAAACTGTTTTTT; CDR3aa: CASSGIPGTQGKKLFF
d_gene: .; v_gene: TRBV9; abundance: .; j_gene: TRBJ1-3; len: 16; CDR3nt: TGTGCCAGCAGCGTAGTGGAGGGGCGGACGGGAAACACCATATATTTT; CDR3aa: CASSVVEGRTGNTIYF
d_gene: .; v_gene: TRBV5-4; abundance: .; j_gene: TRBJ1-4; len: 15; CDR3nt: TGTGCCAGCAGCTTCGGGGGGCCTGGCAATGAAAAACTGTTTTTT; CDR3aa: CASSFGGPGNEKLFF
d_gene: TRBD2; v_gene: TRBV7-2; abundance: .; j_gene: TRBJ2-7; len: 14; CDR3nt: TGTGCCAGCAGCTTCGGCGGGAGCTCCTACGAGCAGTACTTC; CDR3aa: CASSFGGSSYEQYF
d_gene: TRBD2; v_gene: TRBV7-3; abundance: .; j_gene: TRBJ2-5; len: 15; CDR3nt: TGTGCCAGCAGCTTAACTCCTAGCGGGAAGAGACCCCAGTACTTC; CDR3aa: CASSLTPSGKRPQYF
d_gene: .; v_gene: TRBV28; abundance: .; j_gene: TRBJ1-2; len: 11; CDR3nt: TGTGCCAGCAGAAACTTACGTGGCTACACCTTC; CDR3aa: CASRNLRGYTF
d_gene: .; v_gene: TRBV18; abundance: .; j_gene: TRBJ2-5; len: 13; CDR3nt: TGTGCCAGCTCACTGTCGAACCAAGAGACCCAGTACTTC; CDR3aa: CASSLSNQETQYF
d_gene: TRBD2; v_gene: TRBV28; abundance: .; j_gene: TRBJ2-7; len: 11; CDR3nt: TGTGCCAGCACGGGGGGCTACGAGCAGTACTTC; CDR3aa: CASTGGYEQYF
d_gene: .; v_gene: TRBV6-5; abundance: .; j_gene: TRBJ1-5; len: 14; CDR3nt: TGTGCCAGCAGTTACTCCTGGCAGGGTCAGCCCCAGCATTTT; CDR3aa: CASSYSWQGQPQHF
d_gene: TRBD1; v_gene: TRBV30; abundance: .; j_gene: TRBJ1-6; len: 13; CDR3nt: TGTGCCTGGGTGGGACAGATGAATTCACCCCTCCACTTT; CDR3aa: CAWVGQMNSPLHF
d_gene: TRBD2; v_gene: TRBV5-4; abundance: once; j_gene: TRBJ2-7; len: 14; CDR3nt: TGTGCCAGCAGCTTAAAGCGGGAGCCCTACGAGCAGTACTTC; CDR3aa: CASSLKREPYEQYF
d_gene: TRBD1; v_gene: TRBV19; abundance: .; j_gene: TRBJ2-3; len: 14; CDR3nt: TGTGCCAGTAGGGACAGGGGGCTCTCAGATACGCAGTATTTT; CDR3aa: CASRDRGLSDTQYF